These 14 T cell receptor beta chains originate from one sample sequenced in a study of OX40 agonist ivuxolimab in advanced cancers. Here immunoSEQ multiplex PCR was the method, and the copy in TCRdb shows in-frame clones only, minus some. Of some 70,000 clones in the sample, approximately 93% were seen once. Sequenced material: CD4+ or CD8+ T cells sorted from blood, taken in a trial of the OX40 agonist ivuxolimab. The receptors derive from an adult with an advanced solid tumor such as melanoma, head and neck, liver or kidney cancer.

The rearrangement joins TRBV4-2 to TRBJ2-7, with D unclear. V was cut by 4 bases and J by 6 bases, with 16 bases left in between. The CDR3 has 14 residues. Per the germline V gene, CDR1 is LGHNA and CDR2 is YNFKEQ. The CDR3: CASSRGGIEGEQYF. In DNA form, the CDR3 reads TGTGCCAGCAGCCGAGGTGGAATTGAAGGCGAGCAGTACTTC.

The rearrangement links TRBV7-2 to TRBJ2-5; D possibly corresponds to TRBD2 (6 bases). The CDR3 is 14 residues long. The V gene lost 1 base and the J gene lost 5 bases, with 11 bases spanning the gap. From germline, CDR1 is SGHTA and CDR2 FQGNSA. CDR3 coding DNA: TGTGCCAGCAGCTTAGGGCTAGCGCAGGAGACCCAGTACTTC. This gives the protein CASSLGLAQETQYF.

V usage is TRBV5-5 and J usage is TRBJ2-1, with 14 bases lining up with TRBD2. V lost 1 base, J lost 8 bases, and 5 bases stayed unmatched. CDR1 and CDR2 (germline): SGHKS, YYEKEE (reference sequence). This CDR3 comprises 16 residues. CDR3: CASSLLRLAGGDEQFF. In DNA form, the CDR3 reads TGTGCCAGCAGCTTGCTCAGACTAGCGGGAGGGGATGAGCAGTTCTTC.

The chain is built from TRBV7-9 and TRBJ1-1; the D gene is possibly TRBD1 (6 bases). The length of the CDR3 is 13 residues. The V end was cut by 4 bases, the J end by 1 base, with 7 bases between. In germline, CDR1 is SEHNR, CDR2 FQNEAQ (reference sequence). The CDR3 sequence is CASSSTGNTEAFF. The CDR3 DNA follows: TGTGCCAGCAGCTCGACAGGGAACACTGAAGCTTTCTTT.

V and J are TRBV6-6 and TRBJ2-1, with 11 bases identical to TRBD1. V dropped 6 bases and J dropped 6; count of bases not matched to a gene: 10. Germline V lookup: CDR1 MNHNY, CDR2 SVGAGI (reference sequence). The CDR3 is 16 amino acids. The CDR3 reads CASRTDRDRGINEQFF. The DNA for the CDR3 is TGTGCCAGCAGAACCGACCGGGACAGGGGGATCAATGAGCAGTTCTTC.

The chain employs TRBV7-8 and TRBJ2-1, with TRBD2 matching 7 bases. Germline lookup yields CDR1 SGHVS and CDR2 FQNEAQ. The length of the CDR3 is 16 residues. Trimming took 0 bases from V and 1 from J; bases not matched to a gene: 3. The CDR3 DNA reads TGTGCCAGCAGCTTAGCGTGGCGGGGGTCCTACAATGAGCAGTTCTTC. Its protein product is CASSLAWRGSYNEQFF.

The CDR3 is CASSGADRETHEQYF. As DNA, the CDR3 is TGTGCCAGCAGCGGAGCCGACAGGGAAACCCACGAGCAGTACTTC. The chain couples TRBV5-4 to TRBJ2-7, with 7 bases lining up with TRBD1. The CDR3 has 15 amino acids. Germline CDR1 SGHNT, CDR2 YYREEE (reference sequence). V lost 4 bases, J lost 5 bases, and 12 bases stayed unmatched.

The gene calls are TRBV18 and TRBJ1-1; the D is unclear. The CDR3 consists of 14 residues. Germline lookup yields CDR1 KGHSH and CDR2 LQKENI. V was clipped by 5 bases and J by 1 base, with 11 bases between them. This CDR3 reads CASSTSTGNTEAFF. CDR3 bases: TGTGCCAGCTCAACATCGACGGGGAACACTGAAGCTTTCTTT.

The rearrangement joins TRBV16 to TRBJ2-5, with unresolved D. Germline values: CDR1 KGHSY, CDR2 FQNENV. The length of the CDR3 is 16 residues. V gave up 0 bases and J gave up 3 bases, with 14 bases separating them. CDR3 sequence reads: CASSQSLIRSKETQYF. DNA of the CDR3: TGTGCCAGCAGCCAATCGCTGATCAGGTCGAAAGAGACCCAGTACTTC.

The chain has TRBV7-3 and TRBJ2-5, with TRBD2 matching 9 bases. This CDR3 is built from 15 residues. Looked up from germline, CDR1 is SGHTA and CDR2 is FQGTGA. V gave up 5 bases and J gave up 5 bases; unmatched junction bases: 9. The CDR3 DNA reads TGTGCCAGCAGCCGGACTAGCGACTATTGGGAGACCCAGTACTTC. Its translation: CASSRTSDYWETQYF.

The chain combines TRBV4-1 with TRBJ2-1, with TRBD2 matching 14 bases. With V trimmed by 3 bases and J by 2 bases, 6 bases remained unmatched. Germline CDR1 and CDR2: MGHRA and YSYEKL. The CDR3 contains 18 residues. CDR3 sequence (DNA): TGCGCCAGCAGCCACGGACTAGCGGGGGGTGGAACCTACAATGAGCAGTTCTTC. This gives the protein CASSHGLAGGGTYNEQFF.

J is TRBJ1-1 and V is TRBV5-1; no clear D gene. The CDR3 is made up of 14 amino acids. Germline V gene data show CDR1 as SGHRS and CDR2 as YFSETQ. Trimming took 0 bases from V and 4 from J, leaving 10 bases between them. The DNA of the CDR3 is TGCGCCAGCAGCTTGGCCGGGCACGCCACTGAAGCTTTCTTT. It codes for CASSLAGHATEAFF.

This chain links TRBV7-8 with TRBJ1-3; D not certain. This CDR3 contains 14 residues. CDR1 SGHVS and CDR2 FQNEAQ come from the germline V gene. V gave up 4 bases and J gave up 0 bases, with 7 bases separating them. CDR3 in amino acids: CASSYRGSGNTIYF. CDR3 sequence (DNA): TGTGCCAGCAGCTACCGGGGCTCTGGAAACACCATATATTTT. Full variable domain (outside the CDR3, taken from reference TRBV7-8 and TRBJ1-3): GAGVSQSPRYKVAKRGQDVALRCDPISGHVSLFWYQQALGQGPEFLTYFQNEAQLDKSGLPSDRFFAERPEGSVSTLKIQRTQQEDSAVYLCASSYRGSGNTIYFGEGSWLTVV.

The chain recombines TRBV10-3 with TRBJ2-7; TRBD2 is a possible D gene (6 bases). The germline CDR1 and CDR2 sequences are ENHRY and SYGVKD. The CDR3 has 13 residues. V was shortened by 4 bases and J by 6 bases, with 13 bases between the two germline ends. The CDR3 coding sequence is TGTGCCATCAGTGCCGGGAGTCCGAGCGAGCAGTACTTC. It encodes CAISAGSPSEQYF.